Below are 19 T cell receptor beta chains sequenced from a single sample in a study of blood T cell repertoires in COVID-19. The repertoire was sequenced with immunoSEQ multiplex PCR; TCRdb's copy has only in-frame clones and lacks some. The sample consists of roughly 160,000 clones, approximately 86% of them appearing once. The sample consisted of peripheral blood. The receptors shown here come from a man older than 75 with COVID-19, enrolled during active disease.

The rearrangement links TRBV7-2 to TRBJ2-1, with TRBD2 matching 8 bases. The CDR3 sequence is 15 residues long. Losses at the gene ends were 6 bases for V and 8 bases for J; bases not matched to a gene: 12. Germline V gives CDR1 SGHTA, CDR2 FQGNSA. CDR3 amino acids: CASSRGLAILDEQFF. The CDR3 nucleotides read TGTGCCAGCAGTCGTGGACTAGCAATTTTGGATGAGCAGTTCTTC.

This chain connects TRBV10-3 to TRBJ1-2; 10 bases align to TRBD1. There are 12 residues in the CDR3. CDR1 and CDR2 (germline): ENHRY, SYGVKD. Trimming took 9 bases from V and 3 from J; bases not matched to a gene: 1. The CDR3 spells CAIGTGDYGYTF. The CDR3 DNA is TGTGCCATTGGGACAGGGGACTATGGCTACACCTTC.

The rearrangement links TRBV5-1 to TRBJ2-5, with TRBD2 matching 7 bases. This CDR3 contains 17 residues. The germline V gene has CDR1 SGHRS and CDR2 YFSETQ. V shed 4 bases, J shed 0 bases, and the junction held 12 bases outside the gene matches. This CDR3 reads CASSPASTGGHQETQYF. CDR3 nucleotides: TGCGCCAGCAGCCCCGCTAGTACGGGGGGTCACCAAGAGACCCAGTACTTC.

The V gene is TRBV2, the J gene TRBJ1-6; 7 bases align to TRBD1. Germline CDR1 reads SNHLY; CDR2 reads FYNNEI. The CDR3 totals 12 residues. Trimming at V came to 8 bases and at J to 12 bases, leaving 7 bases not matched to a gene. The chain's CDR3 is CASLTGVEPLHF. CDR3 nucleotide sequence: TGTGCCAGCCTTACAGGGGTGGAACCCCTCCACTTT.

CDR3 coding DNA: TGCGCCAGCAGCCAGAGCGGGGGTCTCACAGATACGCAGTATTTT. Amino acids: CASSQSGGLTDTQYF. The chain joins TRBV4-1 to TRBJ2-3; 8 nucleotides align to TRBD2. V gave up 3 bases and J gave up 2 bases; unmatched junction bases: 4. Germline lookup yields CDR1 MGHRA and CDR2 YSYEKL. The CDR3 has 15 residues.

This clone was counted once. The chain carries TRBV5-1 and TRBJ2-7; D is undetermined. With 0 bases removed from V and 0 bases from J, the gap between germline ends came to 10 bases. CDR1 and CDR2 (germline): SGHRS, YFSETQ. The CDR3 runs to 15 residues. CDR3 DNA sequence: TGCGCCAGCAGCTTGGGGTGGCAGGCCTCCTACGAGCAGTACTTC. It translates to CASSLGWQASYEQYF. Combining the CDR3 with reference TRBV5-1 and TRBJ2-7 gives the whole variable domain KAGVTQTPRYLIKTRGQQVTLSCSPISGHRSVSWYQQTPGQGLQFLFEYFSETQRNKGNFPGRFSGRQFSNSRSEMNVSTLELGDSALYLCASSLGWQASYEQYFGPGTRLTVT.

The chain couples TRBV12-3 or TRBV12-4 to TRBJ2-7; TRBD1 might be the D (6 bases). V was shortened by 8 bases and J by 3 bases, with 14 bases between the two germline ends. CDR3 size: 13 residues. This chain's CDR3 is CASGLGQYYEQYF. The CDR3 bases are TGTGCCAGCGGACTCGGACAGTACTACGAGCAGTACTTC.

This rearrangement joins TRBV12-3 or TRBV12-4 to TRBJ1-2; D is uncertain. CDR3 size: 11 residues. V was pared by 6 bases and J by 8 bases, with 10 bases between. CDR3 nucleotide sequence: TGTGCCAGCAGCTCTCGAGGGGGCTACACCTTC. Translated, it gives CASSSRGGYTF.

There are many counts of this clone. This chain uses TRBV18 with TRBJ2-2; 9 bases line up with TRBD1. The ends lost 8 bases at V and 4 bases at J; junction bases unmatched: 8. The CDR3 length is 15 residues. Germline CDR1 reads KGHSH; CDR2 reads LQKENI. For the CDR3, the DNA is TGTGCCAGCGGAGCGGGACAGGGACGCACCGGGGAGCTGTTTTTT. It translates to CASGAGQGRTGELFF.

This clone was observed a few times. Here the CDR3 DNA reads TGTGCCAGCAGCTCCTCTAGGACAGGGGGTATTTCTGAAGCTTTCTTT. It specifies CASSSSRTGGISEAFF. V usage is TRBV6-2 or TRBV6-3 and J usage is TRBJ1-1, with 10 positions matching TRBD1. Germline CDR1 is MNHEY and CDR2 is SVGEGT. This CDR3 is 16 amino acids long. V lost 6 bases and J lost 6; bases outside the gene matches: 13.

The rearrangement links TRBV12-3 or TRBV12-4 to TRBJ2-1; 7 nucleotides match TRBD1. The CDR3 length is 13 residues. Germline trimming cut 6 bases from V and 8 bases from J; bases unmatched to any gene: 7. Written as DNA, the CDR3 is TGTGCCAGCAGCCGACAGGGCCGGCATGAGCAGTTCTTC. This sequence encodes CASSRQGRHEQFF.

V and J are TRBV7-2 and TRBJ2-3; 10 nucleotides match TRBD2. The V and J ends lost 5 bases and 2 bases, in that order; junction bases with no gene match: 7. CDR3 size: 16 residues. Germline CDR1 and CDR2: SGHTA and FQGNSA. CDR3 DNA sequence: TGTGCCAGCAGCACTCAAGCGGGGGGGCCCACAGATACGCAGTATTTT. Its translation: CASSTQAGGPTDTQYF.

This clone has a single count. The chain is built from TRBV7-2 and TRBJ1-4; maybe TRBD1 (5 bases). V was cut by 5 bases and J by 5 bases, with 9 bases left in between. This CDR3 is built from 13 residues. Germline lookup yields CDR1 SGHTA and CDR2 FQGNSA. DNA of the CDR3: TGTGCCAGCAGCAGGGGTTTGAATGAAAAACTGTTTTTT. Residues: CASSRGLNEKLFF.

In DNA, the CDR3 is TGCGCCAGCTCAGAATCGCAGGGCCTTGGCTACACCTTC. It encodes CASSESQGLGYTF. J is TRBJ1-2 and V is TRBV5-1, with a tentative D call TRBD1 (5 bases). The germline gives CDR1 SGHRS, CDR2 YFSETQ. This CDR3 is built from 13 residues. V was shortened by 7 bases and J by 7 bases, with 17 bases between the two germline ends. Based on the CDR3 plus reference TRBV5-1 and TRBJ1-2, the full variable domain is KAGVTQTPRYLIKTRGQQVTLSCSPISGHRSVSWYQQTPGQGLQFLFEYFSETQRNKGNFPGRFSGRQFSNSRSEMNVSTLELGDSALYLCASSESQGLGYTFGSGTRLTVV.

V gene TRBV19 combines with J gene TRBJ1-1; 8 positions agree with TRBD1. The CDR3 consists of 15 residues. V trimming: 8 bases; J trimming: 1 base; junction bases outside the gene matches: 9. Germline V gene sequence: CDR1 LNHDA, CDR2 SQIVND (reference sequence). In DNA, the CDR3 is TGTGCCAGTGTCGACCCAGGGGGCGAGAACACTGAAGCTTTCTTT. Protein product: CASVDPGGENTEAFF.

The rearrangement joins TRBV4-3 to TRBJ2-5; TRBD2 matches 7 bases. Per the germline V gene, CDR1 is LGHNA and CDR2 is YSLEER. CDR3 length: 13 residues. Trimming removed 9 bases from V and 2 bases from J; junction bases left unmatched: 6. This CDR3 is CASSGGMQETQYF. In nucleotides, the CDR3 is TGCGCCAGTTCCGGGGGGATGCAAGAGACCCAGTACTTC.

J is TRBJ1-2 and V is TRBV2, with 11 bases lining up with TRBD1. CDR1 and CDR2 from the germline V gene are SNHLY and FYNNEI. V lost 5 bases to trimming and J lost 5 bases; unmatched junction nucleotides: 7. The CDR3 has 15 amino acids. DNA for the CDR3: TGTGCCAGCAGTCGGACAGGGGGCGCCGGATATGGCTACACCTTC. Its protein is CASSRTGGAGYGYTF.

The gene calls are TRBV7-9 and TRBJ2-1; 7 nucleotides line up with TRBD1. CDR3 length: 16 residues. CDR1 SEHNR and CDR2 FQNEAQ come from the germline V gene (reference sequence). Germline trimming cut 5 bases from V and 4 bases from J; bases unmatched to any gene: 11. CDR3 sequence reads: CASSPGDRDIYNEQFF. The CDR3, as DNA: TGTGCCAGCAGCCCCGGGGACAGAGATATTTACAATGAGCAGTTCTTC.

The chain links TRBV5-8 to TRBJ1-2, with 7 nucleotides matching TRBD1. The V gene's germline CDR1 is SGHTS and CDR2 YDEGEE. CDR3 length equals 13 residues. J gave up 4 bases and V 4 bases, and 4 bases lay outside the gene matches. The chain's CDR3 is CASSVGQLYGYTF. In nucleotides, the CDR3 is TGTGCCAGCAGCGTGGGACAGCTCTATGGCTACACCTTC.